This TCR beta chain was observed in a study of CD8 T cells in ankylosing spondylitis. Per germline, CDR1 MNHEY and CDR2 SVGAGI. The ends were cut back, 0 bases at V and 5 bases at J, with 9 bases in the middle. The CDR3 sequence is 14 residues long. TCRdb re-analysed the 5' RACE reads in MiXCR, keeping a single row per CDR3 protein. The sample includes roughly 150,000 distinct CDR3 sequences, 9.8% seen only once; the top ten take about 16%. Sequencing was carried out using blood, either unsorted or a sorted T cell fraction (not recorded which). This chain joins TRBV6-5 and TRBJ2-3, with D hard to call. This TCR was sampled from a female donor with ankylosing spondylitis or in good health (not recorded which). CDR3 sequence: CASSYSPTQDTQYF. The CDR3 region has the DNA TGTGCCAGCAGTTACTCTCCCACGCAAGATACGCAGTATTTT.